The TCR beta chain under discussion was sequenced for a study of cytomegalovirus exposure and HLA in healthy donors (dated by TCRdb to the late 2010s). Background on the whole study: An earlier analysis of approximately 640 of the donors reported roughly 270 Gb of sequence data and some 100 million unique TCR beta sequences from some 180 million T cells. Of the roughly 410 genotyped donors, approximately 81% were placed in the genetic ancestry cluster associated with self-reported Caucasian donors. Among almost 400 genotyped donors of the cohort, an average of roughly 240,000 unique TCR beta nucleotide sequences were sequenced per donor, roughly 20% of them non-productive. In the later analysis, no new phenotypic data were used to find candidate immune exposures; instead, reliance was placed on TCR beta sequences and their occurrence across donors. An earlier analysis of 587 of the donors applied high-throughput TCR beta sequencing to assess whether each TCR beta V gene segment acted as functional or pseudogenic. The number of donors typed differed by locus, with 629-630 for A, B, C, DRB1 and DQB1, more than 500 for DQA1, about 610 for DPA1, and around 430 for DPB1. The study aimed to test whether signatures of past pathogen exposure could be identified by cataloging public T cell receptors. Class I and class II HLA loci were covered by the typing at four-digit resolution. To predict cytomegalovirus infection status, the study brought together high-throughput TCR immunosequencing, statistical association of individual TCRs with disease status, and machine learning. The T cell repertoires of several hundred subjects were profiled by immunosequencing and related to cytomegalovirus serostatus. Besides the first cohort of around 670 subjects, a separate validation cohort made up of 120 different subjects was used. A later analysis re-analyzed previously published TCR beta repertoires from several hundred donors and added high-resolution HLA genotyping to study TCR occurrence patterns. About five DR-DQ haplotypes were treated as single units for association and clustering because of strong linkage in the cohort. An early release that covered approximately 600 HLA-typed donors contained around 330 gigabases of sequencing data and 80 million or so unique TCR sequences. Alongside the repertoire data, information on donor age, sex, ethnicity and CMV serostatus was compiled. All discovery cohort repertoires had been generated using a single sequencing platform. In a later genetic analysis, genome-wide SNP genotypes for about 65% of the 666 donors were used, and that subset was treated as a discovery cohort.

In the germline V gene (reference sequence), CDR1 corresponds to LNHNV and CDR2 to YYDKDF. The CDR3 measures 18 amino acids from cysteine to phenylalanine. Kept here is only the CDR3 DNA, which spans 54 bases and is read in frame from base 1. Trimming accounts for 0 bases at V and 8 bases at J, while the number of junction bases matched to no gene is 12. The library was obtained by the immunoSEQ multiplex PCR assay. The multiplex PCR relied on a mix of 60 forward primers for TCR Vbeta segments and 13 reverse primers for TCR Jbeta segments. Amplification of the CDR3 region of rearranged TCR beta genes was performed with a multiplex PCR assay on genomic DNA. On the Illumina HiSeq System, the amplified TCR beta libraries were sequenced as 87-base-pair reads. Turning to the authors' computational methods: In a later analysis, about 80 million unique TCR beta chains were counted across the 650 to 700 repertoires, and roughly 11 million of these chains were shared by at least two donors. Raw reads were error-corrected and collapsed into unique sequences by a nearest-neighbor algorithm in which closely related sequences were merged to remove PCR and sequencing errors. V, D and J gene segments were assigned by aligning CDR3 sequences to IMGT reference sequences. For a sequence to be retained, at least a six-nucleotide match to both a V gene segment and a J gene segment was required. Rearrangements were classified as productive when the CDR3 lacked stop codons and remained in frame with V and J, and all other rearrangements were classified as non-productive. CDR3 was defined by IMGT convention, running from the second conserved V-encoded cysteine to the conserved J-encoded phenylalanine. In an earlier analysis of approximately 500 of the donors, sequences lacking an unambiguous match to a single V gene segment were excluded. An earlier analysis of under 750 of the donors called V segments functional above 56.7% productive rearrangements and segregating when the between-donor standard deviation exceeded 5%. A statistical classification framework was developed to diagnose cytomegalovirus status using the catalog of TCR beta chain sequences. A later analysis assigned V and J genes by comparing TCR nucleotide sequences with IMGT/GENE-DB human TR gene sequences. In a later analysis, CDR3 sequences and most-parsimonious VDJ recombination scenarios were assigned using the TCRdist pipeline. In a later analysis, each TCR beta chain was defined by its CDR3 amino acid sequence together with its V-gene family, and reads without a unique V-gene family were excluded. To address suspected cross-contamination and a sequencing artifact, a later analysis removed over 500 highly shared, low-generation-probability nucleotide sequences. A later analysis calculated a clonal expansion index for each public chain from normalized within-repertoire ranks of inferred template counts. Generation probabilities in a later analysis came from a VDJ recombination model fitted to out-of-frame rearrangements, and those results were checked against IGoR. Hypergeometric tests were used in a later analysis to score TCR-TCR, TCR-HLA and TCR-CMV co-occurrence, with a repertoire-size bias correction applied to the TCR pairs. In a later analysis, false discovery rates were estimated by permuting HLA or CMV assignments 20 times. In a later analysis, co-occurring TCRs were grouped with DBSCAN, and TCRdist sequence similarity was added when clustering was performed within HLA-allele-positive subsets. Co-occurrence clustering excluded repertoires with fewer than 30,000 or more than 120,000 public chains, plus five with anomalous nucleotide sharing. The table was pulled from immuneACCESS by TCRdb, which kept in-frame rearrangements only. Such tables lose some clones; where checked, under half of the loss comes from unresolved V genes, and the rest has no known cause. The D gene and trimming were derived from the DNA, and the V and J assignments and clone size from that table. Within this sample are 150,000 to 200,000 clones, with around 68% of them counted one time only. In total, the top ten clones hold 2.5% to 3% of the sample.

The cohort comprised some 680 healthy bone marrow donors. At the time of sampling, every cohort member was nominally healthy, though immune exposures that went unrecorded were likely present. The donor was CMV seronegative and was included in the group of about 400 seronegative cohort members. Every donor gave a peripheral blood sample, and the peripheral blood mononuclear cells from that sample were used for TCR beta sequencing. The Qiagen DNeasy Blood Extraction Kit was used to extract genomic DNA from the blood cell samples. This clone was seen a handful of times. Which antigen it targets is not known. Qualities for individual bases were not recorded, and no much larger clone is one base off. General findings and caveats noted by the study authors: Some IMGT-functional V segments, including TRBV6-2 and TRBV6-3, could not be told apart with the 87-base-pair reads, so those segments were excluded. A later genetic analysis associated a missense DCLRE1C variant with V-gene and J-gene trimming of TCR beta chains, and an independent cohort replicated the association. According to a later analysis, parvovirus B19, influenza, CMV and Epstein-Barr virus appeared linked to several top co-occurrence clusters. When HLA alleles, especially DR and DQ, strongly co-occurred, TCR associations were difficult to assign to individual alleles. In an earlier analysis of 587 of the donors, most TCR beta V segments appeared in productive rearrangements about 90% or about 30% of the time, broadly matching IMGT annotations. HLA typing was unavailable for some donors at each locus, so association tests used only the typed subset. The only immune exposure information available for the cohort was CMV serostatus. In the study, approximately 160 TCR beta chains were listed as associated with cytomegalovirus. This cohort had only TCR beta chains sequenced, and the lack of alpha or paired-chain data limited which features could be detected. A cluster of highly shared sequence variants was judged likely to represent a technical artifact of the sequencing pipeline. A later analysis associated some 17,000 TCR beta sequences with specific HLA alleles at a false discovery rate of 0.05. Compared with equally common non-associated chains, HLA-associated TCR beta chains in a later analysis were more clonally expanded and had lower generation probabilities. Most TCR sequences were seen in very few donors, while some public TCRs were found in many individuals. Presence/absence analyses assumed roughly uniform sequencing depth across donors, an assumption that may not hold. Linkage disequilibrium might explain the correlated functional status among segregating V segments, but an unknown experimental factor could not be excluded. Compared with the 666-donor mean, donors in an Asian-associated ancestry cluster had fewer N-insertions in productive TCRs, according to a later genetic analysis. It was suggested by the authors that the approach could potentially be generalized to other disease states and immunological phenotypes. Because counts were too low, roughly 16 rarely observed V segments, including chromosome 9 orphons, were excluded from the earlier analysis of 587 of the donors. A later analysis found that most CMV-associated TCR beta chains appeared HLA-restricted, with HLA associations seemingly driven largely by CMV exposure. In a later analysis, the rate of TCR association differed among HLA loci, with DRB1 alleles having the most associated TCRs and HLA-C alleles having the fewest. A further reported finding was that TCR beta sequences accurately predicted the HLA-A and HLA-B alleles for most subjects in the first cohort. In vitro tests confirmed that three of the cytomegalovirus-associated TCR beta chains recognize cytomegalovirus antigens. Cytomegalovirus status was reported to be diagnosed by the classifier with high specificity and sensitivity in both the original and validation cohorts.

The chain joins TRBV15 to TRBJ2-1, and TRBD2 aligns with 11 junction nucleotides. Sequenced input: PBMCs. The TCR sequence derives from a man in his forties in good health and CMV-seronegative. DNA sequence: TGTGCCACCAGCAGAGATAAGGGTAGCGGGAGGGCCATAGATGAGCAGTTCTTC. This translates into CATSRDKGSGRAIDEQFF.